This T cell receptor beta chain was recovered during a study of cytomegalovirus exposure and HLA in healthy donors. The overall study: The 120 validation repertoires were reported in a later analysis to have been generated on the same platform as the approximately 700 first-cohort repertoires.

General study findings and limits: Specific recognition of CMV antigens was confirmed in vitro for a few chains (all CMV-associated). Using the classifier, cytomegalovirus status was reportedly diagnosed with high specificity and sensitivity. Listed as cytomegalovirus-associated were 164 TCR beta chains.

Clones were read by immunoSEQ multiplex PCR, and TCRdb kept only the in-frame ones, dropping some. In the table there are roughly 80,000 clones, just under 95% of which are singletons. Per the germline V gene, CDR1 is SNHLY and CDR2 is FYNNEI. The CDR3 is made up of 11 amino acids. Trimming removed 7 bases from V and 6 bases from J, with 10 bases in between. A remark on this clone: Its matching antigen is unknown.

Source material: PBMCs. This rearrangement joins TRBV2 to TRBJ2-7; D is unresolved. The clonotype was recovered from a young man in good health and CMV-seronegative. CDR3 region: CASMAQIEQYF. In DNA, the CDR3 is TGTGCCAGCATGGCCCAGATCGAGCAGTACTTC.